A single T cell receptor (beta chain) is shown here with its context. Its antigen is as yet unknown. The CDR3 is 13 residues long. J was trimmed by 5 bases and V by 8 bases; bases with no gene match: 4. Germline lookup yields CDR1 GTSNPN and CDR2 SVGIG (reference sequence). The record originates from a study of cytomegalovirus exposure and HLA in healthy donors. Across the whole study: In terms of ancestry, the Caucasian-associated cluster contained about 80% of the roughly 400 genotyped donors.

In the PCR, 60 Vbeta and 13 Jbeta primers were used. Sequenced by immunoSEQ multiplex PCR; TCRdb stores in-frame clones only, minus some. Of tens of thousands of clones listed, approximately 91% were seen once; the top ten hold 2% to 3%. General study findings and limits: In an earlier analysis, most TCR beta V segments were productive about 87% or about 30% of the time. Sequencing artifact likely explains a cluster of highly shared sequence variants. Most TCR sequences showed up rarely, but some public TCRs showed up in many donors.

This TCR was recovered from a woman aged 18-30 years in good health and CMV-seronegative. Specimen: PBMCs. The chain joins TRBV30 to TRBJ2-2; 11 nucleotides match TRBD1. The CDR3 spells CAAGTGGTGELFF. DNA for the CDR3: TGTGCCGCCGGGACAGGGGGAACCGGGGAGCTGTTTTTT.